This T cell receptor (beta chain) was identified during a study of T cells in Graves' hyperthyroidism and ophthalmopathy. No ophthalmopathy progression within 18 months constituted stable Graves' hyperthyroidism. V was cut by 4 bases and J by 0 bases, with 18 bases left in between. The CDR3 contains 17 residues. CDR1 is MNHNS, CDR2 SASEGT, per germline. Researchers took RNA transcripts and amplified the TCR beta CDR3 regions from them. Using the HTBI primer set, a first-round RT-PCR was run on the TCR CDR3. TCRdb recomputed calls from the multiplex PCR reads with MiXCR, one row per CDR3 protein. The sample consists of approximately 480,000 distinct CDR3 sequences, less than 25% of them appearing once.

The material sequenced was blood. This chain uses TRBV6-1 with TRBJ1-1, with D perhaps matching TRBD1 (5 bases). The receptor's source is a man younger than 35 with Graves' hyperthyroidism. The CDR3 DNA reads as TGTGCCAGCAGTGCCCAGCCGGGACGGGAGGTGAACACTGAAGCTTTCTTT. Amino acid sequence: CASSAQPGREVNTEAFF.